Listed here is a single T cell receptor (beta chain). This may come from a read error, since a much larger clone is one base off. Germline V CDR1 and CDR2: SGHTA, FQGNSA. V was trimmed by 7 bases and J by 9 bases, leaving 19 bases between them. This CDR3 contains 14 residues. The data belong to a study of human T cells and chemical hapten exposure. Study information: Enrolled patients were predominantly female and had alopecia areata, totalis or universalis.

TCRdb reanalysed the RACE reads using MiXCR and keeps one entry per CDR3 protein. The table records 300,000 to 450,000 distinct CDR3 sequences, roughly 5% of them present only once. The time point denotes: pre-sensitization, week 0. The treatment denotes: therapeutic diphenylcyclopropenone sensitization with weekly scalp DPC. Unfractionated whole blood was the source from which total RNA was extracted. This sequence originates from a woman in her forties or fifties with alopecia areata. Some clones in this sample may be carry-over from other donors' samples. The input for sequencing was whole blood, taken in connection with sensitization to the hapten diphenylcyclopropenone (DPC). The chain carries TRBV7-2 and TRBJ2-1, with D tentatively TRBD1 or TRBD2 (5 bases each). The CDR3 bases are TGTGCCAGCATGCCGGGACCAGATAGAGGTGAGCAGTTCTTC. Encoded protein: CASMPGPDRGEQFF.